Shown below are 19 T cell receptor beta chains from a single sample sequenced in a study of blood T cell repertoires in COVID-19. TCRdb's table, derived via immunoSEQ multiplex PCR, lists solely in-frame clones and lacks some. The table has roughly 210,000 clones, approximately 80% seen once. The specimen sequenced was peripheral blood. These receptor sequences come from an elderly woman with COVID-19, enrolled during active disease.

The sample holds a few counts of this clone. CDR3 protein: CAITPGLAGGRGTGELFF. CDR3 bases: TGTGCCATCACCCCGGGACTAGCGGGGGGGCGTGGCACCGGGGAGCTGTTTTTT. The chain has TRBV10-3 and TRBJ2-2, with 16 bases identical to TRBD2. CDR3 length: 18 amino acids. The germline CDR1 and CDR2 sequences are ENHRY and SYGVKD. The V and J ends lost 7 bases and 4 bases, in that order; junction bases with no gene match: 9.

J is TRBJ1-1 and V is TRBV5-1; unclear D gene. Germline lookup yields CDR1 SGHRS and CDR2 YFSETQ. The CDR3 is 16 residues long. V was trimmed by 0 bases and J by 4 bases, leaving 16 bases between them. DNA for the CDR3: TGCGCCAGCAGCTTGGTTGCAGGTTATTCCCCCACTGAAGCTTTCTTT. Translating gives CASSLVAGYSPTEAFF.

This clone was observed once. Here the CDR3 DNA reads TGCGCCAGCAGCTGGGACACGGGAAATGAGCAGTTCTTC. Residues: CASSWDTGNEQFF. The chain is built from TRBV5-1 and TRBJ2-1; D may be TRBD1 (6 bases). The V gene lost 3 bases and the J gene lost 7 bases, with 11 bases spanning the gap. Germline CDR1 SGHRS, CDR2 YFSETQ. The CDR3 runs 13 residues.

The V and J genes are TRBV2 and TRBJ2-3; the match to TRBD2 covers 10 bases. CDR3 size: 14 residues. Germline CDR1 is SNHLY and CDR2 is FYNNEI. V lost 8 bases to trimming and J lost 2 bases; unmatched junction nucleotides: 4. The CDR3 nucleotides read TGTGCCAGCCTTAGCGGGGGGCACACAGATACGCAGTATTTT. It yields the protein CASLSGGHTDTQYF.

The rearrangement joins TRBV28 to TRBJ2-3; possible D gene TRBD2, 5 bases. CDR1 and CDR2 from the germline V gene are MDHEN and SYDVKM. The CDR3 spans 17 residues. V was pared by 8 bases and J by 1 base, with 22 bases between. This CDR3 reads CASLKGSLAGGTDTQYF. The CDR3 DNA follows: TGTGCCAGCCTGAAGGGTAGTCTAGCAGGTGGCACAGATACGCAGTATTTT.

The chain recombines TRBV4-3 with TRBJ1-2; D remains ambiguous. Between the trimmed V and J ends, which lost 0 bases and 3 bases, there was a span of 8 bases. The germline gives CDR1 LGHNA, CDR2 YSLEER. This CDR3 has 14 residues. Here the CDR3 DNA reads TGCGCCAGCAGCCAAGATAGAGGGTACTATGGCTACACCTTC. It codes for CASSQDRGYYGYTF.

This clone was observed a handful of times. The V call is TRBV6-5, the J call TRBJ2-7, with 7 bases identical to TRBD2. V shed 8 bases, J shed 7 bases, and the junction held 5 bases outside the gene matches. The CDR3 has 11 amino acids. Germline assignment: CDR1 MNHEY and CDR2 SVGAGI. The CDR3 reads CASGRGGEQYF. The CDR3 DNA reads TGTGCCAGCGGCCGGGGAGGGGAGCAGTACTTC.

This chain joins TRBV4-2 and TRBJ2-7; tentative D call: TRBD2 (7 bases). Germline lookup yields CDR1 LGHNA and CDR2 YNFKEQ. V was pared by 1 base and J by 6 bases, with 16 bases between. The CDR3 covers 15 residues. Written as DNA, the CDR3 is TGTGCCAGCAGCCAAGGAGGGGGGGGGCGGTCCGAGCAGTACTTC. Its translation: CASSQGGGGRSEQYF.

J is TRBJ1-2 and V is TRBV3-1 (or the pseudogene TRBV3-2); the D gene is possibly TRBD1 (5 bases). Trimming left V 4 bases short and J 5 bases short, with 17 bases between. Germline-derived CDR1 and CDR2 are LGHDT and YNNKEL (reference sequence). The CDR3 consists of 15 residues. CDR3 DNA: TGTGCCAGCAGCCCACAAAGGGGTAGCTATTATGGCTACACCTTC. Translating gives CASSPQRGSYYGYTF.

This chain uses TRBV5-5 with TRBJ2-4, with 12 bases identical to TRBD1. CDR3 length: 17 residues. CDR1 and CDR2 (germline): SGHKS, YYEKEE (reference sequence). After removal of 0 bases from V and 3 bases from J, the junction contained 4 bases not matched to a gene. The CDR3 sequence: CASSLAGTGGFKNIQYF. The CDR3 region has the DNA TGTGCCAGCAGCTTGGCCGGGACAGGGGGCTTCAAAAACATTCAGTACTTC.

The CDR3 coding sequence is TGCGCCAGCAGCTTGGCGGCAGGGGATCAGCCCCAGCATTTT. Translation gives CASSLAAGDQPQHF. The chain carries TRBV5-1 and TRBJ1-5; the D gene is possibly TRBD1 (6 bases). The germline V gene has CDR1 SGHRS and CDR2 YFSETQ. V dropped 0 bases and J dropped 5 bases, with 9 bases sitting between them. The CDR3 totals 14 residues.

The chain combines TRBV4-3 with TRBJ1-5; D is possibly TRBD1 (5 bases). Germline values: CDR1 LGHNA, CDR2 YSLEER. The V end was cut by 6 bases, the J end by 4 bases, with 13 bases between. The CDR3 sequence is 14 residues long. CDR3 region: CASSQSQGNQPQHF. CDR3 bases: TGCGCCAGCAGTCAAAGCCAGGGTAATCAGCCCCAGCATTTT.

This clone was observed a handful of times. The chain recombines TRBV6-6 with TRBJ1-3, with D uncertain. Looked up from germline, CDR1 is MNHNY and CDR2 is SVGAGI (reference sequence). The germline V and J ends were trimmed by 7 bases and 0 bases, with 7 bases remaining between them. The CDR3 contains 13 residues. The CDR3 region is CASKRDSGNTIYF. CDR3 in DNA: TGTGCCAGCAAGAGGGACTCTGGAAACACCATATATTTT.

V usage is TRBV18 and J usage is TRBJ2-5, with TRBD1 matching over 11 bases. CDR3 length: 15 residues. Germline V gene lookup returns CDR1 KGHSH and CDR2 LQKENI. Germline trimming cut 1 base from V and 5 bases from J; bases unmatched to any gene: 3. CDR3 sequence: CASSPQGQGAETQYF. The DNA for the CDR3 is TGTGCCAGCTCACCACAAGGACAGGGGGCTGAGACCCAGTACTTC.

This chain uses TRBV7-9 with TRBJ2-5; D gene uncertain. This CDR3 has 12 residues. The germline V and J ends were trimmed by 5 bases and 5 bases, with 9 bases remaining between them. CDR1 is SEHNR, CDR2 FQNEAQ, per germline (reference sequence). As DNA, the CDR3 is TGTGCCAGCAGCACCTTACTGGAGACCCAGTACTTC. It translates to CASSTLLETQYF. Looking up the rest from reference TRBV7-9 and TRBJ2-5 gives the full variable domain: DTGVSQNPRHKITKRGQNVTFRCDPISEHNRLYWYRQTLGQGPEFLTYFQNEAQLEKSRLLSDRFSAERPKGSFSTLEIQRTEQGDSAMYLCASSTLLETQYFGPGTRLLVL.

The chain joins TRBV11-2 to TRBJ1-4, with TRBD1 matching 8 bases. V dropped 3 bases and J dropped 7; count of bases not matched to a gene: 10. The CDR3 runs to 16 residues. Germline loops: CDR1 SGHAT, CDR2 FQNNGV. The CDR3: CASSFQGAGLSEKLFF. The CDR3 DNA reads as TGTGCCAGCAGCTTTCAGGGGGCAGGGCTTAGTGAAAAACTGTTTTTT.

The chain combines TRBV3-1 (or the pseudogene TRBV3-2) with TRBJ2-2; 9 bases fit TRBD1. Germline V gives CDR1 LGHDT, CDR2 YNNKEL (reference sequence). V lost 3 bases, J lost 3 bases, and 2 bases stayed unmatched. The CDR3 loop spans 15 amino acids. In DNA, the CDR3 is TGTGCCAGCAGCCACGACAGGGGGTACACCGGGGAGCTGTTTTTT. It codes for CASSHDRGYTGELFF.

This clone was seen once. The chain has TRBV28 and TRBJ2-7, with 8 bases matching TRBD1. The CDR3 is made up of 14 amino acids. J lost 2 bases, V lost 6 bases, and 6 bases had no gene match. The germline V gene encodes CDR1 MDHEN and CDR2 SYDVKM. The CDR3 DNA is TGTGCCAGCAGGGGACAGGTTAGGACCTACGAGCAGTACTTC. Its protein is CASRGQVRTYEQYF.

The V call is TRBV7-9, the J call TRBJ1-4, with D unresolved. The CDR3 extends over 15 amino acids. Trimming left V 5 bases short and J 7 bases short, with 17 bases between. CDR1 is SEHNR and CDR2 is FQNEAQ in the germline V gene (reference sequence). The CDR3 loop reads CASSTGRAGAEKLFF. The DNA of the CDR3 is TGTGCCAGCAGCACGGGGAGGGCAGGAGCTGAAAAACTGTTTTTT. The full variable domain, completed using reference TRBV7-9 and TRBJ1-4, is DTGVSQNPRHKITKRGQNVTFRCDPISEHNRLYWYRQTLGQGPEFLTYFQNEAQLEKSRLLSDRFSAERPKGSFSTLEIQRTEQGDSAMYLCASSTGRAGAEKLFFGSGTQLSVL.